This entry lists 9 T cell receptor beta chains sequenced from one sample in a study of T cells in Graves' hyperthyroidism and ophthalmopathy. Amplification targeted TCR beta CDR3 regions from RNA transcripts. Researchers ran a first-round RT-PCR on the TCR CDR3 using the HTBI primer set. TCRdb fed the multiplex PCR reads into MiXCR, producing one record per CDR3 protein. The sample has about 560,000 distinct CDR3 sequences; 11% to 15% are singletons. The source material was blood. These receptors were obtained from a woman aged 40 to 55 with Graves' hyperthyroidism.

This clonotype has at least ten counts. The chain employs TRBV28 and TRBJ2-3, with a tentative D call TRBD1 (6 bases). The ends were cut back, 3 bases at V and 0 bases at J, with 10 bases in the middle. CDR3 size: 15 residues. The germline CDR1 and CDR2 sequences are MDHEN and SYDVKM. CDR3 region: CASSFEGDSTDTQYF. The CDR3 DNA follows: TGTGCCAGCAGTTTTGAGGGGGATAGCACAGATACGCAGTATTTT.

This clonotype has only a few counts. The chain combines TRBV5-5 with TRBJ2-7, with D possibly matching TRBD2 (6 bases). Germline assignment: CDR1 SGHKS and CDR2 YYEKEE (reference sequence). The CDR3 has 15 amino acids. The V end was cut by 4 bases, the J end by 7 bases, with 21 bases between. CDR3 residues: CASSPTVLGAGEQYF. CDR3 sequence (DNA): TGTGCCAGCAGCCCAACCGTATTAGGGGCGGGGGAGCAGTACTTC.

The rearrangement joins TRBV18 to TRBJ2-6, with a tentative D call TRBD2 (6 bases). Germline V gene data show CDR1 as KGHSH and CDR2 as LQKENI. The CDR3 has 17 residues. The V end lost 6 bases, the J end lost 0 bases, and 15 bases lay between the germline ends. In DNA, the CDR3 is TGTGCCAGCTCGCCGGGGGTACAGTACTCTGGGGCCAACGTCCTGACTTTC. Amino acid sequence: CASSPGVQYSGANVLTF. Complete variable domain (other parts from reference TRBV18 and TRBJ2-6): NAGVMQNPRHLVRRRGQEARLRCSPMKGHSHVYWYRQLPEEGLKFMVYLQKENIIDESGMPKERFSAEFPKEGPSILRIQQVVRGDSAAYFCASSPGVQYSGANVLTFGAGSRLTVL.

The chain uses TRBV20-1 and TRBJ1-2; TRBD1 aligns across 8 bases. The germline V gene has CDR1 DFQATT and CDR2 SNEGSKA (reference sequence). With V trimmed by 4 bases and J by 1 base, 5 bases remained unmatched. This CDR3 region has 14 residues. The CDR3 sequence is CSAIPDRGNYGYTF. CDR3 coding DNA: TGCAGTGCTATTCCCGACAGGGGTAACTATGGCTACACCTTC.

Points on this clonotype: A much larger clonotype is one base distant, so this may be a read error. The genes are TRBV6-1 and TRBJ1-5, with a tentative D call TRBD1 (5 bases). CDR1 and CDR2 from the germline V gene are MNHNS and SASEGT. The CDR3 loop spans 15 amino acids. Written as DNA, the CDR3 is TGTACCAGCAGAGAGGACAATTCAGGGCATCAGCCCCAGCATTTT. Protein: CTSREDNSGHQPQHF.

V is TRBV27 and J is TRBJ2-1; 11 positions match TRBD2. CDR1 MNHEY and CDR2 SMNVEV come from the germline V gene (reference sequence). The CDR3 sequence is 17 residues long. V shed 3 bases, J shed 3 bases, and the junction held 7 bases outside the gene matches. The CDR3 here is CASSLFVAGGGYNEQFF. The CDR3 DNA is TGTGCCAGCAGTTTGTTTGTAGCGGGAGGGGGCTACAATGAGCAGTTCTTC.

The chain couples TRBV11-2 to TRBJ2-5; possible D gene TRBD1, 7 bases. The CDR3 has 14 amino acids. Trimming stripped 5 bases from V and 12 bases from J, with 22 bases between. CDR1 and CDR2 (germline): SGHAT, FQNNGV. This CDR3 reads CASSDPVQGGNKYF. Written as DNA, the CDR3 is TGTGCCAGCAGCGACCCGGTTCAGGGGGGTAATAAGTACTTC. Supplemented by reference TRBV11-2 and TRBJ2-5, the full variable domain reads EAGVAQSPRYKIIEKRQSVAFWCNPISGHATLYWYQQILGQGPKLLIQFQNNGVVDDSQLPKDRFSAERLKGVDSTLKIQPAKLEDSAVYLCASSDPVQGGNKYFGPGTRLLVL.

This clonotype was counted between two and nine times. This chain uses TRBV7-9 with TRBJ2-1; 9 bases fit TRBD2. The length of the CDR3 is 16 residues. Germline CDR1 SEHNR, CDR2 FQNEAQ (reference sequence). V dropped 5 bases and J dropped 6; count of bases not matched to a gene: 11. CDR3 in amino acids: CASSHHSGRTSNEQFF. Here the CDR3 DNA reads TGTGCCAGCAGCCATCATAGCGGGAGAACGTCCAATGAGCAGTTCTTC.

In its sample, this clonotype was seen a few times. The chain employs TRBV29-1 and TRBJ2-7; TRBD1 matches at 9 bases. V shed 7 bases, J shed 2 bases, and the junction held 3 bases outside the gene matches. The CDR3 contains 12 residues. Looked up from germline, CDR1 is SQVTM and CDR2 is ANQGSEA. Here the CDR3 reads CSARTGAYEQYF. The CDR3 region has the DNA TGCAGCGCAAGGACAGGGGCCTACGAGCAGTACTTC.